This is a list of T cell receptor beta chains from one sample in a study of blood T cell repertoires in COVID-19. Libraries were prepared by immunoSEQ multiplex PCR; TCRdb keeps only in-frame clonotypes and omits some of them. The sample contains around 100,000 clones, about 80% of which appear only once. Sequencing was done on a sample of peripheral blood. The source of these receptors is a woman in her 70s with acute or convalescent COVID-19. Both conserved end residues are part of each CDR3. Only part of the rows carry a size: once, few, many, or a class if the clone is expanded.

abundance	v_gene	j_gene	CDR3aa
.	TRBV28	TRBJ1-4	CASHRDPKRSNEKLFF
.	TRBV3-1/TRBV3-2	TRBJ1-1	CASSQLDRNTEAFF
once	TRBV6-2/TRBV6-3	TRBJ2-5	CASSYTGGAPAAQYF
.	TRBV19	TRBJ2-6	CASSRGPGDSGANVLTF
.	TRBV5-1	TRBJ2-1	CASSPPQGASYNEQFF
.	TRBV6-5	TRBJ1-5	CATRDSTTNQPQHF
.	TRBV6-1	TRBJ1-1	CASSEVKTIDPEAFF
.	TRBV5-4	TRBJ2-4	CASSLAGGLTGNIQYF
.	TRBV18	TRBJ2-1	CASSQGQGIGQFF
once	TRBV3-1/TRBV3-2	TRBJ2-1	CASSQGLDRGPLNEQFF
.	TRBV5-4	TRBJ2-5	CASSLQGLGTQYF
few	TRBV10-1	TRBJ2-1	CATTRSYNEQFF
once	TRBV5-6	TRBJ2-4	CASSLASGRDRYF
.	TRBV18	TRBJ2-7	CASSPNLGGQGDPYEQYF
.	TRBV19	TRBJ1-5	CASTTRQGSQPQHF